Following are 12 T cell receptor beta chains from one sample sequenced in a study of identical twins. In TCRdb, the 5' RACE reads were re-called with MiXCR into one record per CDR3 protein. Among roughly 720,000 distinct CDR3 sequences listed, around a sixth were seen once. These same records also appear under a second study, on T cells expressing NK-cell markers.

Sequencing was carried out using PBMCs. The receptor source for this set is a woman aged 18 to 35 in good health.

This clonotype was seen a few times. The CDR3 region is CASRLKDRGEQTQYF. The CDR3 nucleotides read TGTGCCAGCAGGCTAAAGGACAGGGGGGAACAGACCCAGTACTTC. The V call is TRBV12-3 or TRBV12-4, the J call TRBJ2-5, with 10 positions matching TRBD1. The CDR3 runs 15 residues. Losses at the gene ends were 6 bases for V and 6 bases for J; bases not matched to a gene: 10.

This clonotype came up a few times. The chain links TRBV20-1 to TRBJ1-4, with D possibly matching TRBD1 (6 bases). CDR1 is DFQATT, CDR2 SNEGSKA, per germline (reference sequence). The V end lost 1 base, the J end lost 8 bases, and 17 bases lay between the germline ends. CDR3 size: 15 residues. The chain's CDR3 is CSARARGRRLEKLFF. Written as DNA, the CDR3 is TGCAGTGCTAGAGCCCGGGGGCGCCGACTCGAAAAACTGTTTTTT.

This clonotype was detected a few times. The CDR3, as DNA: TGTGCCAGCAGCAGCCTTAACCCCGGACTAGCTAGCACAGATACGCAGTATTTT. Residues: CASSSLNPGLASTDTQYF. The chain links TRBV21-1 to TRBJ2-3; the table's TRBD2 call for D was not verified on the DNA. TRBV21-1 is tagged as a pseudogene. The CDR3 extends over 18 amino acids.

The table lists this clonotype with many counts. The chain recombines TRBV20-1 with TRBJ2-1; 10 positions match TRBD2. The CDR3 loop spans 13 amino acids. Trimming at V came to 6 bases and at J to 8 bases, leaving 7 bases not matched to a gene. The germline V gene encodes CDR1 DFQATT and CDR2 SNEGSKA (reference sequence). As DNA, the CDR3 is TGCAGTGCCCCTGCGAGCGGGAGGGATGAGCAGTTCTTC. Translating gives CSAPASGRDEQFF.

This chain connects TRBV29-1 to TRBJ2-7, with 11 bases identical to TRBD1. Germline V lookup: CDR1 SQVTM, CDR2 ANQGSEA. The V segment lost 6 bases and the J segment 3 bases; nucleotides outside the gene matches: 10. The CDR3 length is 15 residues. CDR3 loop: CSVLFGQGAYYEQYF. DNA of the CDR3: TGCAGCGTGCTCTTCGGACAGGGGGCGTACTACGAGCAGTACTTC.

This clonotype was seen repeatedly, ten times or more. The chain uses TRBV5-1 and TRBJ2-6; D is undetermined. Germline V gives CDR1 SGHRS, CDR2 YFSETQ. Between the trimmed V and J ends, which lost 1 base and 0 bases, there was a span of 5 bases. The CDR3 consists of 15 residues. The CDR3 loop reads CASSLLGSGANVLTF. CDR3 in DNA: TGCGCCAGCAGCTTGCTGGGCTCTGGGGCCAACGTCCTGACTTTC.

This clonotype was seen more than once but under ten times. The gene calls are TRBV12-3 or TRBV12-4 and TRBJ1-1; no definite D call. Trimming cost V 3 bases and J 9 bases, with 11 bases left between them. This CDR3 region has 12 residues. This CDR3 is CASSFSRGKAFF. CDR3 nucleotide sequence: TGTGCCAGCAGTTTCTCTAGAGGGAAAGCTTTCTTT.

This sequence joins TRBV6-5 and TRBJ2-7; D not certain. V shed 5 bases and J shed 8 bases, with 10 bases lying between them. There are 11 residues in the CDR3. Germline assignment: CDR1 MNHEY and CDR2 SVGAGI. This chain's CDR3 is CASSHGPQQYF. In DNA, the CDR3 is TGTGCCAGCAGTCATGGTCCCCAGCAGTACTTC.

V is TRBV12-3 or TRBV12-4 and J is TRBJ1-5, with unresolved D. V lost 3 bases and J 8 bases, leaving 14 bases between the germline ends. The CDR3 is 14 residues long. The CDR3 sequence: CASSFVGVMEPQHF. In DNA, the CDR3 is TGTGCCAGCAGTTTTGTTGGGGTGATGGAGCCCCAGCATTTT.

The rearrangement links TRBV7-3 to TRBJ2-1, with TRBD2 matching over 8 bases. The CDR3 extends over 15 amino acids. V trimming: 5 bases; J trimming: 9 bases; junction bases outside the gene matches: 12. The germline CDR1 and CDR2 sequences are SGHTA and FQGTGA. The CDR3 coding sequence is TGTGCCAGCAGCCCCCAGTTCGGGGGGGCCGGTGAGCAGTTCTTC. It specifies CASSPQFGGAGEQFF.

This sequence joins TRBV5-1 and TRBJ1-6; D unresolved. The germline V gene has CDR1 SGHRS and CDR2 YFSETQ. The CDR3 loop spans 16 amino acids. The V gene lost 2 bases and the J gene lost 9 bases, with 18 bases spanning the gap. This CDR3 is CASSLGTGEGGSPLHF. The CDR3 coding sequence is TGCGCCAGCAGCTTAGGAACTGGGGAGGGAGGTTCACCCCTCCACTTT.

Only a few counts were recorded for this clonotype. This chain links TRBV20-1 with TRBJ1-5; 7 bases align to TRBD1. From germline, CDR1 is DFQATT and CDR2 SNEGSKA (reference sequence). This CDR3 comprises 15 residues. Trimming at V came to 0 bases and at J to 6 bases, leaving 8 bases not matched to a gene. The CDR3: CSARDERRGGQPQHF. CDR3 DNA: TGCAGTGCTAGAGATGAACGCAGGGGGGGTCAGCCCCAGCATTTT.